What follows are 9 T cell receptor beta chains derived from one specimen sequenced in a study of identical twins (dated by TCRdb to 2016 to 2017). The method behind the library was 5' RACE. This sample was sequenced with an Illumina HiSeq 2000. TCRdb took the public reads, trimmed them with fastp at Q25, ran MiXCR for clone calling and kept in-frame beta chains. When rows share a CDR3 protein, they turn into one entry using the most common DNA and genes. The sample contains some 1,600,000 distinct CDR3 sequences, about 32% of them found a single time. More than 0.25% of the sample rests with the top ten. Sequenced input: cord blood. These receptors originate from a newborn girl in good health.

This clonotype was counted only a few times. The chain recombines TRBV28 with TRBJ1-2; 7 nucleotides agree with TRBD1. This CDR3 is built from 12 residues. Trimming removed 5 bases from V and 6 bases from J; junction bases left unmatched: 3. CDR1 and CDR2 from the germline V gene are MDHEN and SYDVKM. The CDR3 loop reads CASSRGTDGYTF. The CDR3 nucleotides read TGTGCCAGCAGTCGGGGGACAGATGGCTACACCTTC.

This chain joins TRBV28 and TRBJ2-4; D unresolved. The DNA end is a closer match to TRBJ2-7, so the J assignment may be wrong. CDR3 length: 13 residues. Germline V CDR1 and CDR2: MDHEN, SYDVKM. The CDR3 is CASSFLHADEQYF. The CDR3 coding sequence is TGTGCCAGCAGTTTCCTCCACGCGGACGAGCAGTACTTC.

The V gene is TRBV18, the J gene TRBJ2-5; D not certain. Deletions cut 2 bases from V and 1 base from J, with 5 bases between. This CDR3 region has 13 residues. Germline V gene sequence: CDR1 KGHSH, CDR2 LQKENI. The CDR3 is CASSPKSQETQYF. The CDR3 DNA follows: TGTGCCAGCTCACCAAAGTCCCAAGAGACCCAGTACTTC.

CDR3 region: CSAEKTSGLTDTQYF. CDR3 nucleotides: TGCAGTGCTGAAAAGACTAGCGGCCTTACAGATACGCAGTATTTT. V and J are TRBV20-1 and TRBJ2-3, with TRBD2 matching 9 bases. This CDR3 has 15 residues. Germline V gene sequence: CDR1 DFQATT, CDR2 SNEGSKA (reference sequence). V was pared by 5 bases and J by 3 bases, with 9 bases of the junction left unmatched.

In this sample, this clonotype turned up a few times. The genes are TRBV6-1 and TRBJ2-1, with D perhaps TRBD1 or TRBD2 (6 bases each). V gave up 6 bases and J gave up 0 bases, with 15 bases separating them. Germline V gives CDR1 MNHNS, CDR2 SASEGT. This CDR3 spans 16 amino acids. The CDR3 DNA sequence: TGTGCCAGCAGGCCCGAAGGGGGGAGCTCCTACAATGAGCAGTTCTTC. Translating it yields CASRPEGGSSYNEQFF.

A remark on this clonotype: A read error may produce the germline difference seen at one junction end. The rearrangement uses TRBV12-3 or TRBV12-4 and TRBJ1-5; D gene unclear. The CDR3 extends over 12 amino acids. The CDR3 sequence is CASSLSFQPPHF. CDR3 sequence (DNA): TGTGCCAGCAGTTTGAGTTTTCAGCCCCCGCATTTT.

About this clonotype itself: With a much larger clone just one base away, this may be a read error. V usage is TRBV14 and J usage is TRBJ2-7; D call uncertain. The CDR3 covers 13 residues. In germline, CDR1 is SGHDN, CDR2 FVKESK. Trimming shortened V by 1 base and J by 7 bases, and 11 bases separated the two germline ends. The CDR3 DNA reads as TGTGCCAGCAGCCAAGTTTCCTACAATGAGCAGTACTTC. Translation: CASSQVSYNEQYF.

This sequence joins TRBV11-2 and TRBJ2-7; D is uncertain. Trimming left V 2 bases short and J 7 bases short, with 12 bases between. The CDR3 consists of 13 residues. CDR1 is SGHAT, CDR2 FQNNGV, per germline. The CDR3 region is CASSLLTSREQYF. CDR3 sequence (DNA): TGTGCCAGCAGCTTACTGACTTCTAGGGAGCAGTACTTC.

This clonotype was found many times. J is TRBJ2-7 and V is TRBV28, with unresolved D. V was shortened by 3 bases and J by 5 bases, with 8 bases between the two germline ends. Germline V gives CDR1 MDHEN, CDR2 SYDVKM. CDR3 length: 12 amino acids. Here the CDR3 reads CASSLVWNEQYF. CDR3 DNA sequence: TGTGCCAGCAGTTTGGTGTGGAACGAGCAGTACTTC.